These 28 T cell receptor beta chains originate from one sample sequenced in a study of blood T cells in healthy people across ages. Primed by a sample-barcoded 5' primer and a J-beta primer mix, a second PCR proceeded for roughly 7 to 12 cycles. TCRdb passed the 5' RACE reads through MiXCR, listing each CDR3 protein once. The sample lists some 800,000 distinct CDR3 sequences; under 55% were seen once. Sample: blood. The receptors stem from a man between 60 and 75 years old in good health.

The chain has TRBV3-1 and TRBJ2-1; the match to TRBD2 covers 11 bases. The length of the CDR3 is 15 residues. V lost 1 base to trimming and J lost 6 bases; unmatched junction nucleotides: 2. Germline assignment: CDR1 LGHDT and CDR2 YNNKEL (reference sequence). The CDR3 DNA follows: TGTGCCAGCAGCCAAGCTAGCGGGGGGATCAATGAGCAGTTCTTC. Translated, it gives CASSQASGGINEQFF.

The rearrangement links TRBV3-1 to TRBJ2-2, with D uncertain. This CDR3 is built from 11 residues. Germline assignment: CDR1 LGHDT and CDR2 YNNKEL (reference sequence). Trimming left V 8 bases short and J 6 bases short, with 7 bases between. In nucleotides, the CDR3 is TGTGCCAGCGCAAGGTCCGGGGAGCTGTTTTTT. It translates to CASARSGELFF.

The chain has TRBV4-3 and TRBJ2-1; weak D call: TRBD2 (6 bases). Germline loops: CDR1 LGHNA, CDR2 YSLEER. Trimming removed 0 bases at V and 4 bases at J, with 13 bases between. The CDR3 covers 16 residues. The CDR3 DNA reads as TGCGCCAGCAGCCAAGATGACAGAGCGGGTTACAATGAGCAGTTCTTC. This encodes CASSQDDRAGYNEQFF.

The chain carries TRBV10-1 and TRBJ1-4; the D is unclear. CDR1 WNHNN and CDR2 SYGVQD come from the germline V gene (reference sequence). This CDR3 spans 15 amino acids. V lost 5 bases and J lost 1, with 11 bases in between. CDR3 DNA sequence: TGCGCCAGCAGTCCCCATTCGGGAACTAATGAAAAACTGTTTTTT. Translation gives CASSPHSGTNEKLFF.

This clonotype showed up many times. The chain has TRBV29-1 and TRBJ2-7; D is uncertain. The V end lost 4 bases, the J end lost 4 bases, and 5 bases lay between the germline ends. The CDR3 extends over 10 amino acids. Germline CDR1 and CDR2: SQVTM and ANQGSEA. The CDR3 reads CSVGGYEQYF. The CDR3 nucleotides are TGCAGCGTTGGGGGATACGAGCAGTACTTC.

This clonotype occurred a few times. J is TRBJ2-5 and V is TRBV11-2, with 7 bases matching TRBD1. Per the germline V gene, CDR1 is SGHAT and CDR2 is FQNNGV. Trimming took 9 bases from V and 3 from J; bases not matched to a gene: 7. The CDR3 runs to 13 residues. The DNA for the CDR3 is TGTGCCAGTAGTATAGGACAGGAAGAGACCCAGTACTTC. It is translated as CASSIGQEETQYF.

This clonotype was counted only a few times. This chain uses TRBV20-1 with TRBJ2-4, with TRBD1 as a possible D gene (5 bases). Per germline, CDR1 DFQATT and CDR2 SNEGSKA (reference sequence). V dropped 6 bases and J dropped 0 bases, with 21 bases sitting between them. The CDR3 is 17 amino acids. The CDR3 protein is CSAPQGWCILAKNIQYF. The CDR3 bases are TGCAGTGCCCCTCAGGGATGGTGCATCTTAGCCAAAAACATTCAGTACTTC.

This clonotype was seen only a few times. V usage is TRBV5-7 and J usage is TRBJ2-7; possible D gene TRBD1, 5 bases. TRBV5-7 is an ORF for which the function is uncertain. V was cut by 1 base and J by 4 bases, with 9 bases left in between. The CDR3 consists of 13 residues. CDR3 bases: TGTGCCAGCAGCTTGAACAGGAGTTACGAGCAGTACTTC. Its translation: CASSLNRSYEQYF.

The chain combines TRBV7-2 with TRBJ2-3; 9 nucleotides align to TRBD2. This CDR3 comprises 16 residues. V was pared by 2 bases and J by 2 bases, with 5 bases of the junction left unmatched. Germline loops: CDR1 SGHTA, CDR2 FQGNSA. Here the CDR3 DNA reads TGTGCCAGCAGCTTATTTGCGGGGGGGCTCACAGATACGCAGTATTTT. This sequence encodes CASSLFAGGLTDTQYF.

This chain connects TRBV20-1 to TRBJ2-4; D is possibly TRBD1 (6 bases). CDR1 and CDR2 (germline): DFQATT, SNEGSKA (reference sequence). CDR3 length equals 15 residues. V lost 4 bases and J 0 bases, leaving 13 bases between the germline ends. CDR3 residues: CSATGTLLAKNIQYF. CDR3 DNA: TGCAGTGCTACTGGGACACTCCTAGCCAAAAACATTCAGTACTTC.

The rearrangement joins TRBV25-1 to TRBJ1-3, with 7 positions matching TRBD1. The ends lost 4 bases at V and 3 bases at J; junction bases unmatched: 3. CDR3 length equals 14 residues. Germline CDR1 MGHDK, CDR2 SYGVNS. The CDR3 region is CASSVGGLGNTIYF. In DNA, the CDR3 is TGTGCCAGCAGTGTAGGGGGCCTTGGAAACACCATATATTTT.

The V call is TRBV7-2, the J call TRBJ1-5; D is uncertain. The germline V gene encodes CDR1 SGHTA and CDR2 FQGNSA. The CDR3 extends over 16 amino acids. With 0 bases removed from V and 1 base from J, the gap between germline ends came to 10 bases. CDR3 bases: TGTGCCAGCAGCTTAGCGGCAGGTCTCAGCAATCAGCCCCAGCATTTT. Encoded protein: CASSLAAGLSNQPQHF.

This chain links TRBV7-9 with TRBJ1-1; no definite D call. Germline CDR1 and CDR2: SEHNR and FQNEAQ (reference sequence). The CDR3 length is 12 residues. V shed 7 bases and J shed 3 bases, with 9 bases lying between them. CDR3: CASTSGDTEAFF. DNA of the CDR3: TGTGCCAGCACCTCTGGGGACACTGAAGCTTTCTTT.

CDR3 loop: CASSFAGANTGELFF. The CDR3 nucleotides are TGTGCCAGCAGTTTTGCAGGGGCGAACACCGGGGAGCTGTTTTTT. The chain uses TRBV27 and TRBJ2-2; TRBD1 might be the D (6 bases). The CDR3 covers 15 residues. V was pared by 3 bases and J by 0 bases, with 8 bases between. The germline V gene encodes CDR1 MNHEY and CDR2 SMNVEV (reference sequence).

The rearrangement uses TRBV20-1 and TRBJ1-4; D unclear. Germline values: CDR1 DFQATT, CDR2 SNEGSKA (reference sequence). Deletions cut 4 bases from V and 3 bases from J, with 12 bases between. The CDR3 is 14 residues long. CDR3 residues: CSATIGLSNEKLFF. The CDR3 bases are TGCAGTGCTACTATAGGACTATCTAATGAAAAACTGTTTTTT.

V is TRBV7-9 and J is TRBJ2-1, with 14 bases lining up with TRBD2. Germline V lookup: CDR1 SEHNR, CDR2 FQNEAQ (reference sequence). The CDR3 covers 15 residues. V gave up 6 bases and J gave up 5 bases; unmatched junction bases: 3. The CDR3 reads CASRKGLAGDNEQFF. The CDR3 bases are TGTGCCAGCAGAAAGGGACTAGCGGGGGACAATGAGCAGTTCTTC.

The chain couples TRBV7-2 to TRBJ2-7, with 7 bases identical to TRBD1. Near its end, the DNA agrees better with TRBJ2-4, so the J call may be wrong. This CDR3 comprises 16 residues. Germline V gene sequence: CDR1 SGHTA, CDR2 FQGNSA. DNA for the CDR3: TGTGCCAGCAGCTATCCGGGACAGCTAGCCAAAAACATTCAGTACTTC. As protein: CASSYPGQLAKNIQYF.

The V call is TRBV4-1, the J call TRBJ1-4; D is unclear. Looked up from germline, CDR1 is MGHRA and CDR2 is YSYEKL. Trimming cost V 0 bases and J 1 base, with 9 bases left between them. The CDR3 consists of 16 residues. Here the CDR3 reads CASSQDSGLTNEKLFF. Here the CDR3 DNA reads TGCGCCAGCAGCCAAGATAGCGGTCTAACTAATGAAAAACTGTTTTTT.

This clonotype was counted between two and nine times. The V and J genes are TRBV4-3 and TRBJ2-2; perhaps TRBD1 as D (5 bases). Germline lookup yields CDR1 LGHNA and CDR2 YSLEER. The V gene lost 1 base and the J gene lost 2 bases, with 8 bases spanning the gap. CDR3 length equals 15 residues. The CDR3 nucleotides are TGCGCCAGCAGCCAAGGACAGAGCAACACCGGGGAGCTGTTTTTT. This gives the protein CASSQGQSNTGELFF.

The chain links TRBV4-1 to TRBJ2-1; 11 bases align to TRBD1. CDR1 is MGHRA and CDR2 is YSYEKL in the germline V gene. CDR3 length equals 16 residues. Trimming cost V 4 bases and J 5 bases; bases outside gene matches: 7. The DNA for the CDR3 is TGCGCCAGCAGCCCAATGGGACAGGGGGTAAACAATGAGCAGTTCTTC. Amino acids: CASSPMGQGVNNEQFF.

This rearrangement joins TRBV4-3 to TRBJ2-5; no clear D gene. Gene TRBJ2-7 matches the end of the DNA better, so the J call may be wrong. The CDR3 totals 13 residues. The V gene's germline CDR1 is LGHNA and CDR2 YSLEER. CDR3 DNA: TGCGCCAGCAGCCCCAATCACGGCTACGAGCAGTACTTC. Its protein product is CASSPNHGYEQYF.

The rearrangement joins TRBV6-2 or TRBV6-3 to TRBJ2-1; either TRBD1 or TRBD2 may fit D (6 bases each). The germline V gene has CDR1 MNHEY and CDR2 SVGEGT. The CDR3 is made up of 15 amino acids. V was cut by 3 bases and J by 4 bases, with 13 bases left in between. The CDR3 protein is CASSYMGGPYNEQFF. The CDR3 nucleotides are TGTGCCAGCAGTTATATGGGGGGCCCATACAATGAGCAGTTCTTC.

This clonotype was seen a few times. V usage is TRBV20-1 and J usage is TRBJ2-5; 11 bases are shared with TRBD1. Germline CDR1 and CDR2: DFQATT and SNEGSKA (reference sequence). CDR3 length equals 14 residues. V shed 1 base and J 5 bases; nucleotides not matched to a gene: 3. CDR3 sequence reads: CSARGTGGKETQYF. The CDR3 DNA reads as TGCAGTGCTAGAGGGACAGGGGGCAAGGAGACCCAGTACTTC.

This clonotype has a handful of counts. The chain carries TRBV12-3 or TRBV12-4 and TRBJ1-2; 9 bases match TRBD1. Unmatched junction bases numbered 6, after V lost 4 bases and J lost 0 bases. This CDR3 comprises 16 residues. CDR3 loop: CASSSQGQGSNYGYTF. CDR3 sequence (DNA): TGTGCCAGCAGTTCCCAAGGACAGGGGTCTAACTATGGCTACACCTTC.

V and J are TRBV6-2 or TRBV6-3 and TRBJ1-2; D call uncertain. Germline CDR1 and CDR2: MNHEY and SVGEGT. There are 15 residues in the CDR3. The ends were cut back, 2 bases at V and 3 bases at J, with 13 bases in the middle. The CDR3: CASSYEGKADYGYTF. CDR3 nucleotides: TGTGCCAGCAGTTACGAGGGAAAAGCGGACTATGGCTACACCTTC.

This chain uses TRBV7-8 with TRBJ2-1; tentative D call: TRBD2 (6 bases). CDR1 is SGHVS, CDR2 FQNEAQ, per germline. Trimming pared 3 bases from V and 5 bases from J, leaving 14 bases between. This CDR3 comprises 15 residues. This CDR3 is CASSFQWGENNEQFF. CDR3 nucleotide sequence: TGTGCCAGCAGCTTCCAGTGGGGGGAAAACAATGAGCAGTTCTTC.

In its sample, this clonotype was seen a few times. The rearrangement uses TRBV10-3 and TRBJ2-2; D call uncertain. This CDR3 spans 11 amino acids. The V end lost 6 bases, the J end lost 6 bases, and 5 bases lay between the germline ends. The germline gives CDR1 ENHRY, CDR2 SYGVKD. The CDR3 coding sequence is TGTGCCATCAGCGTTTCCGGGGAGCTGTTTTTT. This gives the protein CAISVSGELFF.

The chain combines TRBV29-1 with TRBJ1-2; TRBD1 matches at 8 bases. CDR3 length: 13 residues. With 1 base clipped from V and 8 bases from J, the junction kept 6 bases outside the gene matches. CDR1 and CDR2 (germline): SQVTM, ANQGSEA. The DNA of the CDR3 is TGCAGCGTTGAAGGGCAGGGGGCTCGAGGCTACACCTTC. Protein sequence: CSVEGQGARGYTF.